The 5 T cell receptor beta chains below all came from one sample that was sequenced in a study of T cells in Graves' hyperthyroidism and ophthalmopathy. Amplified TCR beta CDR3 regions came from RNA transcripts. HTBI primers were the set used in a first-round RT-PCR of the TCR CDR3. TCRdb fed the multiplex PCR reads into MiXCR, producing one record per CDR3 protein. The repertoire holds about 360,000 distinct CDR3 sequences, with approximately 13% as singletons. Sequencing input: blood. These receptors all stem from a young woman with Graves' hyperthyroidism.

The table lists this clonotype with many counts. In DNA, the CDR3 is TGCAGTGCTAGGGAGGGGAGCACTGAAGCTTTCTTT. Translating it yields CSAREGSTEAFF. The chain combines TRBV20-1 with TRBJ1-1; the D gene is possibly TRBD1 (5 bases). The germline V gene encodes CDR1 DFQATT and CDR2 SNEGSKA (reference sequence). V shed 3 bases and J shed 4 bases, with 9 bases lying between them. The length of the CDR3 is 12 residues.

This clonotype was found a few times. This may stem from a read error, because a much larger clone lies one nucleotide away. V usage is TRBV2 and J usage is TRBJ1-4; 7 nucleotides match TRBD1. The CDR3 has 16 residues. Trimming cost V 5 bases and J 0 bases; bases outside gene matches: 6. Germline V gene lookup returns CDR1 SNHLY and CDR2 FYNNEI. The CDR3 DNA reads as TGTGCCAGCAGTTTGGGACAGACTACAACTAATGAAAAACTGTTTTTT. Its protein is CASSLGQTTTNEKLFF.

This clonotype was counted many times. The J gene is TRBJ2-1, the V gene TRBV12-3 or TRBV12-4; D possibly uses TRBD1 or TRBD2 (5 bases each). V shed 5 bases and J shed 7 bases, with 18 bases lying between them. This CDR3 is 15 amino acids long. The CDR3 region is CASSPPGPWGNEQFF. Written as DNA, the CDR3 is TGTGCCAGCAGTCCCCCTGGCCCCTGGGGGAATGAGCAGTTCTTC.

This clonotype occurred many times. The rearrangement joins TRBV6-1 to TRBJ2-7, with 7 bases that match TRBD1. In germline, CDR1 is MNHNS, CDR2 SASEGT. The CDR3 loop spans 14 amino acids. V gave up 2 bases and J gave up 2 bases; unmatched junction bases: 3. The chain's CDR3 is CASSERDRTYEQYF. The CDR3 DNA sequence: TGTGCCAGCAGTGAAAGGGACAGAACCTACGAGCAGTACTTC.

This clonotype has just one count. A much larger clone lies a single base off, so this may be a read error. The rearrangement links TRBV5-1 to TRBJ2-1; 14 nucleotides align to TRBD2. This CDR3 is built from 15 residues. The V segment lost 7 bases and the J segment 7 bases; nucleotides outside the gene matches: 7. Germline CDR1 SGHRS, CDR2 YFSETQ. In nucleotides, the CDR3 is TGCGCCAGCTCGGGACTAGCGGGAGATCTGAATGAGCAGTTCTTC. Protein: CASSGLAGDLNEQFF.